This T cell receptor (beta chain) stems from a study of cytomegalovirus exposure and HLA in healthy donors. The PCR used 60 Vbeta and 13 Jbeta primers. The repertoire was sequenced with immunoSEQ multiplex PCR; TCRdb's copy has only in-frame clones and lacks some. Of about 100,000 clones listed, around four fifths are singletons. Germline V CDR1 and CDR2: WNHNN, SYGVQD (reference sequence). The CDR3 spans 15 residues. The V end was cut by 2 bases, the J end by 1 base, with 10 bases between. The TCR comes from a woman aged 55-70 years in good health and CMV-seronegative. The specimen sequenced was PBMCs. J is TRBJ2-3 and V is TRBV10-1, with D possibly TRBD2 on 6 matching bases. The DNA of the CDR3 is TGCGCCAGCAGTGAGCAGAGCGGGCGCACAGATACGCAGTATTTT. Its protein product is CASSEQSGRTDTQYF.